The clone carrying this T cell receptor (beta chain) was counted between two and nine times. This CDR3 comprises 16 residues. Trimming left V 1 base short and J 6 bases short, with 16 bases between. Germline values: CDR1 SEHNR, CDR2 FQNEAQ (reference sequence). Generated by immunoSEQ multiplex PCR, the TCRdb table keeps only in-frame clones and is missing some. Among 390,000 or so clones, roughly 80% were seen once, and the ten largest hold around 5.1%. The data originate from a study of blood T cell repertoires in COVID-19. The receptor was isolated from a woman aged 50 to 60 who had recovered from COVID-19. This chain uses TRBV7-9 with TRBJ1-5; the D gene is possibly TRBD1 (5 bases). The sequenced sample was PBMCs or T cells enriched from blood (not recorded which). Written as DNA, the CDR3 is TGTGCCAGCAGCTTAGGCGCAGGGATTTTGGGTCAGCCCCAGCATTTT. Translating gives CASSLGAGILGQPQHF.